Presented here are 27 T cell receptor beta chains from one specimen sequenced in a study of identical twins. TCRdb used MiXCR to reprocess the 5' RACE reads, holding one entry per CDR3 protein. The repertoire holds about 700,000 distinct CDR3 sequences, with less than 10% as singletons. In addition, the sample was reused for a study of yellow fever vaccine responses in identical twins.

Sequenced sample: PBMCs. These receptors were collected from a woman between 18 and 29 years old in good health.

This chain links TRBV29-1 with TRBJ2-2, with 8 bases matching TRBD1. V shed 1 base and J 6 bases; nucleotides not matched to a gene: 4. The germline CDR1 and CDR2 sequences are SQVTM and ANQGSEA. The CDR3 has 14 residues. The CDR3 spells CSVEGQGAAGELFF. The CDR3 bases are TGCAGCGTTGAAGGGCAGGGGGCGGCCGGGGAGCTGTTTTTT.

As regards this clonotype: The junction departs from the called germline gene at one end, perhaps through a read error. The J gene is TRBJ2-1, the V gene TRBV12-3 or TRBV12-4; 10 positions match TRBD2. CDR3 length: 15 amino acids. This CDR3 is CASSALAGVSNELFF. The DNA of the CDR3 is TGTGCCAGCAGTGCCCTAGCGGGAGTATCAAATGAGCTGTTCTTC.

The chain combines TRBV4-2 with TRBJ2-7; D is unresolved. Germline CDR1 LGHNA, CDR2 YNFKEQ. V lost 5 bases and J 3 bases, leaving 11 bases between the germline ends. The CDR3 is 13 residues long. This CDR3 is CASSEGKFYEQYF. CDR3 sequence (DNA): TGTGCCAGCAGCGAAGGAAAGTTCTACGAGCAGTACTTC.

A few counts support this clonotype. This chain uses TRBV6-1 with TRBJ1-1, with 8 positions matching TRBD1. CDR1 is MNHNS, CDR2 SASEGT, per germline. V dropped 6 bases and J dropped 4; count of bases not matched to a gene: 19. The CDR3 loop spans 18 amino acids. The CDR3 coding sequence is TGTGCCAGCAGGCCGTCAGGGACAGGAGGGAAGTCGGGCACTGAAGCTTTCTTT. Amino acids: CASRPSGTGGKSGTEAFF.

V gene TRBV20-1 combines with J gene TRBJ2-7, with D perhaps TRBD1 (8 bases). The CDR3 consists of 14 residues. The germline CDR1 and CDR2 sequences are DFQATT and SNEGSKA (reference sequence). Trimming took off 6 bases at V and 1 base at J, with 16 bases between the two ends. In nucleotides, the CDR3 is TGCAGTGCAACGGACAGGGAGGGGTCCTACGAGCAGTACTTC. The encoded protein is CSATDREGSYEQYF.

The chain recombines TRBV10-3 with TRBJ2-6; D unclear. Trimming cost V 5 bases and J 2 bases, with 10 bases left between them. Germline V CDR1 and CDR2: ENHRY, SYGVKD. The CDR3 length is 15 residues. The CDR3 here is CAISSAQPGANVLTF. As DNA, the CDR3 is TGTGCCATCAGTTCGGCTCAGCCTGGGGCCAACGTCCTGACTTTC.

The genes are TRBV28 and TRBJ1-1; a weak D match, TRBD1 (6 bases). Trimming removed 4 bases at V and 10 bases at J, with 19 bases between. CDR1 is MDHEN and CDR2 is SYDVKM in the germline V gene. The CDR3 is 14 amino acids. The chain's CDR3 is CASSYRTESRGAFF. The CDR3 DNA sequence: TGTGCCAGCAGTTATAGGACAGAATCCCGGGGAGCTTTCTTT.

In this sample, this clonotype turned up many times. The chain carries TRBV6-1 and TRBJ2-3; D not resolved. The germline V gene encodes CDR1 MNHNS and CDR2 SASEGT. V lost 6 bases to trimming and J lost 6 bases, with 7 bases between them. This CDR3 has 11 amino acids. In nucleotides, the CDR3 is TGTGCCAGCAGCCGGAAGGATACGCAGTATTTT. Encoded protein: CASSRKDTQYF.

J is TRBJ2-1 and V is TRBV7-2; TRBD2 matches at 11 bases. Germline values: CDR1 SGHTA, CDR2 FQGNSA. Germline trimming cut 3 bases from V and 7 bases from J; bases unmatched to any gene: 11. The length of the CDR3 is 17 residues. CDR3 sequence: CASSFISSLAGGNEQFF. The CDR3, as DNA: TGTGCCAGCAGCTTTATCAGTTCTCTAGCGGGAGGAAATGAGCAGTTCTTC. Based on the CDR3 plus reference TRBV7-2 and TRBJ2-1, the full variable domain is GAGVSQSPSNKVTEKGKDVELRCDPISGHTALYWYRQSLGQGLEFLIYFQGNSAPDKSGLPSDRFSAERTGGSVSTLTIQRTQQEDSAVYLCASSFISSLAGGNEQFFGPGTRLTVL.

The V gene is TRBV4-1, the J gene TRBJ2-1; D is perhaps TRBD2 (6 bases). Germline loops: CDR1 MGHRA, CDR2 YSYEKL. V lost 2 bases and J lost 0, with 11 bases in between. The CDR3 contains 16 residues. CDR3 loop: CASSQSAGSSYNEQFF. The CDR3, as DNA: TGCGCCAGCAGCCAAAGCGCGGGAAGCTCCTACAATGAGCAGTTCTTC.

In the case of this clonotype: A junction end diverges from the germline sequence, so it may reflect a read error. The chain uses TRBV9 and TRBJ2-7; D is undetermined. Per the germline V gene, CDR1 is SGDLS and CDR2 is YYNGEE. CDR3 length equals 13 residues. CDR3 sequence: CARSVVPESEQYF. The CDR3 region has the DNA TGTGCCAGAAGCGTAGTCCCCGAGTCCGAGCAGTACTTC.

The chain carries TRBV27 and TRBJ2-7; 7 nucleotides agree with TRBD2. The CDR3 extends over 15 amino acids. Germline values: CDR1 MNHEY, CDR2 SMNVEV (reference sequence). Germline trimming cut 5 bases from V and 5 bases from J; bases unmatched to any gene: 12. The CDR3 sequence: CASSVLADTGHEQYF. As DNA, the CDR3 is TGTGCCAGCAGTGTCCTAGCGGATACCGGCCACGAGCAGTACTTC.

A few counts support this clonotype. V and J are TRBV3-1 and TRBJ2-7; 7 nucleotides align to TRBD2. With V trimmed by 5 bases and J by 5 bases, 9 bases remained unmatched. Germline assignment: CDR1 LGHDT and CDR2 YNNKEL (reference sequence). This CDR3 comprises 14 residues. The CDR3 reads CASSTLAVSDEQYF. In DNA form, the CDR3 reads TGTGCCAGCAGCACTCTAGCGGTGTCTGACGAGCAGTACTTC.

The chain links TRBV6-5 to TRBJ1-2, with D uncertain. The CDR3 extends over 13 amino acids. The germline CDR1 and CDR2 sequences are MNHEY and SVGAGI. V was clipped by 6 bases and J by 10 bases, with 18 bases between them. The CDR3 DNA reads TGTGCCAGCAGATCCTCGGGGTCTATGGACTACACCTTC. This codes for CASRSSGSMDYTF.

This rearrangement joins TRBV6-5 to TRBJ1-6, with 7 bases that match TRBD1. The CDR3 runs to 15 residues. The ends lost 2 bases at V and 12 bases at J; junction bases unmatched: 10. Germline lookup yields CDR1 MNHEY and CDR2 SVGAGI. As DNA, the CDR3 is TGTGCCAGCAGTTACCGCCGGGACAGCCGCCTACCCCTCCACTTT. Protein: CASSYRRDSRLPLHF.

This clonotype was recorded a few times. V gene TRBV14 combines with J gene TRBJ2-1; D not certain. V dropped 0 bases and J dropped 9 bases, with 9 bases sitting between them. This CDR3 is 13 amino acids long. Germline values: CDR1 SGHDN, CDR2 FVKESK. The CDR3 here is CASSQERVSEQFF. DNA of the CDR3: TGTGCCAGCAGCCAAGAACGGGTCAGTGAGCAGTTCTTC.

This clonotype was picked up a small number of times. The chain employs TRBV10-3 and TRBJ2-2; 9 bases map to TRBD2. CDR1 and CDR2 (germline): ENHRY, SYGVKD. CDR3 length equals 15 residues. The ends lost 6 bases at V and 3 bases at J; junction bases unmatched: 5. CDR3 sequence (DNA): TGTGCCATCAGGGGAGCGGGAGGAGACACCGGGGAGCTGTTTTTT. This translates into CAIRGAGGDTGELFF.

This clonotype has only a few counts. J is TRBJ2-7 and V is TRBV21-1; the D call in the table, TRBD2, was not verified against the DNA. TRBV21-1 is classified as a pseudogene. CDR3 length equals 15 residues. The chain's CDR3 is CASSKAPSQPYEQYF. In nucleotides, the CDR3 is TGTGCCAGCAGCAAAGCCCCTAGTCAACCCTACGAGCAGTACTTC.

This clonotype was counted ten times or more. This sequence joins TRBV27 and TRBJ2-7; TRBD2 aligns across 10 bases. The ends lost 3 bases at V and 7 bases at J; junction bases unmatched: 9. The CDR3 consists of 15 residues. Germline values: CDR1 MNHEY, CDR2 SMNVEV (reference sequence). As DNA, the CDR3 is TGTGCCAGCAGTTTTCGGTCTAGCGGGAGACTTGAGCAGTACTTC. It translates to CASSFRSSGRLEQYF.

The V gene is TRBV7-8, the J gene TRBJ2-3; D is perhaps TRBD2 (6 bases). V was shortened by 3 bases and J by 8 bases, with 12 bases between the two germline ends. Germline V gene data show CDR1 as SGHVS and CDR2 as FQNEAQ. The CDR3 runs to 13 residues. For the CDR3, the DNA is TGTGCCAGCAGCTTGCCGGACTATAGTACGCAGTATTTT. This codes for CASSLPDYSTQYF.

There are a few counts of this clonotype. The chain joins TRBV2 to TRBJ2-7; the match to TRBD2 covers 9 bases. The V and J ends lost 1 base and 6 bases, in that order; junction bases with no gene match: 1. Germline CDR1 and CDR2: SNHLY and FYNNEI. This CDR3 has 13 residues. The CDR3 bases are TGTGCCAGCAGTGAAGAACTAGCGGGCGAGCAGTACTTC. Its translation: CASSEELAGEQYF.

The V and J genes are TRBV7-2 and TRBJ2-7; no clear D gene. The V end was cut by 4 bases, the J end by 6 bases, with 7 bases between. This CDR3 is built from 11 residues. Germline CDR1 and CDR2: SGHTA and FQGNSA. As DNA, the CDR3 is TGTGCCAGCAGCTCGCTAACCGAGCAGTACTTC. This translates into CASSSLTEQYF.

This clonotype was seen only a few times. The chain has TRBV7-8 and TRBJ2-3; 9 nucleotides line up with TRBD2. CDR1 SGHVS and CDR2 FQNEAQ come from the germline V gene. The V gene end was trimmed by 4 bases and the J gene end by 10 bases; junction bases not matched to a gene: 9. This CDR3 is built from 14 residues. The chain's CDR3 is CASSSRGSGGPQYF. DNA for the CDR3: TGTGCCAGCAGCTCCCGGGGTAGCGGGGGACCGCAGTATTTT. The full variable domain, completed using reference TRBV7-8 and TRBJ2-3, is GAGVSQSPRYKVAKRGQDVALRCDPISGHVSLFWYQQALGQGPEFLTYFQNEAQLDKSGLPSDRFFAERPEGSVSTLKIQRTQQEDSAVYLCASSSRGSGGPQYFGPGTRLTVL.

This clonotype was found a few times. The chain recombines TRBV9 with TRBJ2-3; 9 bases fit TRBD2. The CDR3 is 20 residues long. Trimming at V came to 0 bases and at J to 0 bases, leaving 14 bases not matched to a gene. Per germline, CDR1 SGDLS and CDR2 YYNGEE. CDR3 nucleotide sequence: TGTGCCAGCAGCGTAGCGGTGCGGGGGGGTCCTTTCGCTAGCACAGATACGCAGTATTTT. As protein: CASSVAVRGGPFASTDTQYF.

This clonotype was seen many times. The V and J genes are TRBV4-1 and TRBJ1-4; no firm D call. Per the germline V gene, CDR1 is MGHRA and CDR2 is YSYEKL. This CDR3 contains 15 residues. Trimming shortened V by 2 bases and J by 0 bases, and 7 bases separated the two germline ends. CDR3 sequence: CASSQIQTTNEKLFF. CDR3 nucleotide sequence: TGCGCCAGCAGCCAAATTCAGACAACTAATGAAAAACTGTTTTTT.

This clonotype was detected only a few times. The rearrangement joins TRBV28 to TRBJ2-1; D unclear. This CDR3 region has 16 residues. CDR1 MDHEN and CDR2 SYDVKM come from the germline V gene. The V and J ends lost 5 bases and 3 bases respectively, with 17 bases between them. The CDR3 spells CASSPILGDGYNEQFF. The CDR3 DNA sequence: TGTGCCAGCAGTCCCATACTTGGTGATGGCTACAATGAGCAGTTCTTC.

In its sample, this clonotype was seen a few times. The chain is built from TRBV7-9 and TRBJ1-3; TRBD1 matches at 7 bases. CDR1 and CDR2 from the germline V gene are SEHNR and FQNEAQ (reference sequence). The CDR3 sequence is 16 residues long. Trimming at V came to 5 bases and at J to 3 bases, leaving 10 bases not matched to a gene. CDR3 nucleotides: TGTGCCAGCAGCAGCCCCCGGGACAGCGGTGGAAACACCATATATTTT. It is translated as CASSSPRDSGGNTIYF.